This TCR beta chain comes out of a study of OX40 agonist ivuxolimab in advanced cancers. For the study at large: Roughly two fifths of patients had received prior checkpoint inhibitor therapy.

Sequenced by immunoSEQ multiplex PCR; TCRdb stores in-frame clones only, minus some. Of tens of thousands of clones in the sample, over 75% were seen once. Study outcomes and limitations: The expanded peripheral T cells' antigen specificity was not determined. Nonresponders, in some cases, also had low normalized T-cell clonal expansion.

This clone appeared once. Its cognate antigen is unknown. The TCR was taken from an adult with an advanced solid tumor such as melanoma, head and neck, liver or kidney cancer. This specimen was CD4+ or CD8+ T cells sorted from blood, taken in a trial of the OX40 agonist ivuxolimab.

As DNA, the CDR3 is TGTGCCAGCAGCCCAGGGACAGGCGGTTCAGACGAGCAGTACTTC. Its translation: CASSPGTGGSDEQYF. V and J are TRBV2 and TRBJ2-7; 8 bases map to TRBD1. The junction had 12 bases not matched to a gene; V was cut back by 6 bases and J by 5 bases. Per the germline V gene, CDR1 is SNHLY and CDR2 is FYNNEI. The CDR3 has 15 residues.